The 18 T cell receptor beta chains presented below share a single source sample, sequenced in a study of blood T cell repertoires in COVID-19. Using immunoSEQ multiplex PCR, the repertoire was profiled, and TCRdb retains in-frame clones only, with some absent. The sample yields over 200,000 clones, about nine tenths seen once. The sequenced sample was peripheral blood. The source is a man aged 30-40 years with COVID-19, enrolled during active disease.

There are a few counts of this clone. This chain links TRBV29-1 with TRBJ1-1; tentatively, D is TRBD1 (6 bases). V lost 1 base and J lost 4, with 16 bases in between. Per the germline V gene, CDR1 is SQVTM and CDR2 is ANQGSEA. The CDR3 length is 15 residues. The CDR3 sequence is CSVEVGETGSTEAFF. CDR3 nucleotide sequence: TGCAGCGTTGAAGTGGGGGAAACAGGGTCCACTGAAGCTTTCTTT. Drawing the rest from reference TRBV29-1 and TRBJ1-1, the complete variable domain is SAVISQKPSRDICQRGTSLTIQCQVDSQVTMMFWYRQQPGQSLTLIATANQGSEATYESGFVIDKFPISRPNLTFSTLTVSNMSPEDSSIYLCSVEVGETGSTEAFFGQGTRLTVV.

This chain joins TRBV5-4 and TRBJ2-5, with D maybe TRBD1 (6 bases). The V and J ends lost 4 bases and 5 bases respectively, with 15 bases between them. This CDR3 has 14 amino acids. CDR1 and CDR2 (germline): SGHNT, YYREEE (reference sequence). Written as DNA, the CDR3 is TGTGCCAGCAGCGGATACAGGGCGCGGGAGACCCAGTACTTC. Encoded protein: CASSGYRARETQYF.

This clone was recorded a few times. V is TRBV27 and J is TRBJ1-4, with TRBD1 as a possible D gene (5 bases). The CDR3 covers 18 residues. Trimming took off 4 bases at V and 5 bases at J, with 23 bases between the two ends. Germline values: CDR1 MNHEY, CDR2 SMNVEV (reference sequence). As DNA, the CDR3 is TGTGCCAGCAGTTCCGGGACTGTGTTTAGGTTCGGGAATGAAAAACTGTTTTTT. The encoded protein is CASSSGTVFRFGNEKLFF.

This chain connects TRBV29-1 to TRBJ2-7, with a tentative D call TRBD1 (6 bases). This CDR3 is built from 13 residues. The ends were cut back, 3 bases at V and 2 bases at J, with 11 bases in the middle. The V gene's germline CDR1 is SQVTM and CDR2 ANQGSEA. CDR3 in amino acids: CSVEGALTYEQYF. Written as DNA, the CDR3 is TGCAGCGTTGAGGGGGCACTGACCTACGAGCAGTACTTC.

The gene calls are TRBV24-1 and TRBJ2-7; TRBD1 might be the D (5 bases). The CDR3 has 13 residues. Trimming removed 2 bases from V and 7 bases from J, with 11 bases in between. Germline CDR1 is KGHDR and CDR2 is SFDVKD. The CDR3 DNA reads as TGTGCCACCAGTGATTCTCCAGGGCTTGAGCAGTACTTC. Amino acid sequence: CATSDSPGLEQYF.

The genes are TRBV2 and TRBJ1-1; weak D call: TRBD1 (5 bases). The germline V gene has CDR1 SNHLY and CDR2 FYNNEI. This CDR3 is built from 14 residues. The ends were cut back, 5 bases at V and 4 bases at J, with 14 bases in the middle. The DNA for the CDR3 is TGTGCCAGCAGTTGGACACCTGAGGTCACTGAAGCTTTCTTT. This codes for CASSWTPEVTEAFF.

This chain joins TRBV11-3 and TRBJ2-7; perhaps TRBD1 as D (6 bases). This CDR3 is 14 amino acids long. Germline CDR1 reads SGHNT; CDR2 reads YENEEA. Trimming stripped 4 bases from V and 6 bases from J, with 16 bases between. CDR3 nucleotide sequence: TGTGCCAGCAGCTGGGGGCGCGGATCGGTCGAGCAGTACTTC. Protein product: CASSWGRGSVEQYF.

The chain is built from TRBV7-2 and TRBJ2-7; D perhaps matches TRBD2 (5 bases). The CDR3 sequence is 16 residues long. V lost 2 bases and J 2 bases, leaving 16 bases between the germline ends. CDR1 is SGHTA, CDR2 FQGNSA, per germline. CDR3 in amino acids: CASSLTRSGRPYEQYF. Written as DNA, the CDR3 is TGTGCCAGCAGCTTAACTCGGAGCGGAAGACCCTACGAGCAGTACTTC. The entire variable domain, with the rest obtained from reference TRBV7-2 and TRBJ2-7, is as follows: GAGVSQSPSNKVTEKGKDVELRCDPISGHTALYWYRQSLGQGLEFLIYFQGNSAPDKSGLPSDRFSAERTGGSVSTLTIQRTQQEDSAVYLCASSLTRSGRPYEQYFGPGTRLTVT.

The chain recombines TRBV18 with TRBJ2-7; 8 positions agree with TRBD2. CDR3 length: 14 residues. V was clipped by 3 bases and J by 2 bases; unmatched bases: 3. Germline loops: CDR1 KGHSH, CDR2 LQKENI. The CDR3: CASSPAGGPYEQYF. The CDR3 DNA reads as TGTGCCAGCTCACCGGCGGGGGGTCCCTACGAGCAGTACTTC. The whole variable domain, remainder taken from reference TRBV18 and TRBJ2-7, is NAGVMQNPRHLVRRRGQEARLRCSPMKGHSHVYWYRQLPEEGLKFMVYLQKENIIDESGMPKERFSAEFPKEGPSILRIQQVVRGDSAAYFCASSPAGGPYEQYFGPGTRLTVT.

The chain joins TRBV6-5 to TRBJ1-2; 8 nucleotides match TRBD1. The CDR3 totals 15 residues. Germline assignment: CDR1 MNHEY and CDR2 SVGAGI. Trimming cost V 0 bases and J 6 bases; bases outside gene matches: 6. The CDR3 reads CASSYSKDRVDGYTF. The CDR3 nucleotides are TGTGCCAGCAGTTACTCGAAGGACAGGGTGGATGGCTACACCTTC.

This chain joins TRBV24-1 and TRBJ2-2; a weak D match, TRBD1 (6 bases). CDR3 length: 16 amino acids. V lost 2 bases and J lost 0, with 9 bases in between. In germline, CDR1 is KGHDR, CDR2 SFDVKD. The CDR3 loop is CATSDSRGTNTGELFF. CDR3 coding DNA: TGTGCCACCAGTGATTCCAGGGGCACGAACACCGGGGAGCTGTTTTTT.

The chain recombines TRBV5-4 with TRBJ2-3, with D possibly being TRBD2 (5 bases). Germline loops: CDR1 SGHNT, CDR2 YYREEE (reference sequence). There are 16 residues in the CDR3. V dropped 1 base and J dropped 4 bases, with 16 bases sitting between them. CDR3 in DNA: TGTGCCAGCAGCTTGAATAGCGCCATGTATTCAGATACGCAGTATTTT. This encodes CASSLNSAMYSDTQYF.

This chain uses TRBV18 with TRBJ2-1; D may be TRBD1 (6 bases). The CDR3 runs 15 residues. Germline CDR1 KGHSH, CDR2 LQKENI. V gave up 1 base and J gave up 9 bases, with 16 bases separating them. This CDR3 is CASSPREGVWGEQFF. The CDR3 DNA follows: TGTGCCAGCTCACCACGTGAGGGGGTGTGGGGTGAGCAGTTCTTC.

The chain has TRBV7-9 and TRBJ2-7; D gene ambiguous. The ends were cut back, 7 bases at V and 4 bases at J, with 8 bases in the middle. The germline CDR1 and CDR2 sequences are SEHNR and FQNEAQ (reference sequence). CDR3 length: 11 residues. The DNA of the CDR3 is TGTGCCAGCACCTCTTCTTACGAGCAGTACTTC. Amino acids: CASTSSYEQYF.

The V and J genes are TRBV5-4 and TRBJ1-4; D perhaps matches TRBD1 (5 bases). Germline values: CDR1 SGHNT, CDR2 YYREEE (reference sequence). V was clipped by 4 bases and J by 6 bases, with 10 bases between them. The CDR3 length is 13 residues. CDR3 DNA: TGTGCCAGCAGCCAGGGTGGTGATGAAAAACTGTTTTTT. The encoded protein is CASSQGGDEKLFF.

This sequence joins TRBV19 and TRBJ1-4, with 10 nucleotides matching TRBD1. The CDR3 extends over 16 amino acids. Looked up from germline, CDR1 is LNHDA and CDR2 is SQIVND (reference sequence). The V and J ends lost 6 bases and 5 bases, in that order; junction bases with no gene match: 9. The CDR3: CASRSRDRGTNEKLFF. Written as DNA, the CDR3 is TGTGCCAGTAGGTCCCGGGACAGGGGCACCAATGAAAAACTGTTTTTT.

This chain joins TRBV6-4 and TRBJ2-7, with TRBD1 matching 10 bases. Per the germline V gene, CDR1 is MRHNA and CDR2 is SNTAGT. J gave up 4 bases and V 3 bases, and 6 bases lay outside the gene matches. The CDR3 consists of 15 residues. This CDR3 reads CASSEGTGEWYEQYF. The CDR3 DNA reads as TGTGCCAGCAGTGAAGGGACAGGGGAATGGTACGAGCAGTACTTC.

The chain recombines TRBV2 with TRBJ2-1; D might be TRBD1 (6 bases). The CDR3 has 16 residues. Trimming shortened V by 4 bases and J by 7 bases, and 20 bases separated the two germline ends. Germline V gene lookup returns CDR1 SNHLY and CDR2 FYNNEI. CDR3 DNA sequence: TGTGCCAGCAGTGTAAGGGGGTGGGCTAGAGGGAATGAGCAGTTCTTC. It yields the protein CASSVRGWARGNEQFF. Full variable domain (missing parts from reference TRBV2 and TRBJ2-1): EPEVTQTPSHQVTQMGQEVILRCVPISNHLYFYWYRQILGQKVEFLVSFYNNEISEKSEIFDDQFSVERPDGSNFTLKIRSTKLEDSAMYFCASSVRGWARGNEQFFGPGTRLTVL.